Below, 26 T cell receptor beta chains from the same sample are listed, as sequenced in a study of cytomegalovirus exposure and HLA in healthy donors. 60 Vbeta and 13 Jbeta primers were used in PCR. Profiled with immunoSEQ multiplex PCR; TCRdb holds only in-frame clones, not every one. The sample carries 250,000 to 350,000 clones, 80% recorded once. The sequencing input was PBMCs. The receptors were sampled from a girl aged 2-10 years in good health and CMV-seronegative.

The chain recombines TRBV30 with TRBJ1-4, with TRBD1 matching over 9 bases. The CDR3 contains 14 residues. Trimming removed 2 bases from V and 6 bases from J; junction bases left unmatched: 4. Germline V gene sequence: CDR1 GTSNPN, CDR2 SVGIG (reference sequence). In DNA form, the CDR3 reads TGTGCCTGGAGTTCGGGACAGGGTTATGAAAAACTGTTTTTT. Protein sequence: CAWSSGQGYEKLFF.

The rearrangement links TRBV30 to TRBJ1-5; D remains ambiguous. This CDR3 contains 13 residues. The V and J ends lost 2 bases and 2 bases respectively, with 7 bases between them. Germline V gives CDR1 GTSNPN, CDR2 SVGIG (reference sequence). CDR3 sequence: CAWSIVGNQPQHF. The CDR3 nucleotides read TGTGCCTGGAGTATCGTTGGCAATCAGCCCCAGCATTTT.

This clone was seen a handful of times. The chain employs TRBV11-2 and TRBJ2-2; D gene ambiguous. Germline CDR1 is SGHAT and CDR2 is FQNNGV. The CDR3 runs to 11 residues. Deletions cut 8 bases from V and 6 bases from J, with 7 bases between. CDR3 sequence (DNA): TGTGCCAGCGGGCGCTCCGGGGAGCTGTTTTTT. As protein: CASGRSGELFF. The full variable domain, in which reference TRBV11-2 and TRBJ2-2 provide the parts outside the CDR3, is EAGVAQSPRYKIIEKRQSVAFWCNPISGHATLYWYQQILGQGPKLLIQFQNNGVVDDSQLPKDRFSAERLKGVDSTLKIQPAKLEDSAVYLCASGRSGELFFGEGSRLTVL.

A note on this clone: Sequence at one end of the junction differs from germline and may be a read error. The chain employs TRBV7-9 and TRBJ2-7; possible D gene TRBD2, 6 bases. This CDR3 spans 15 amino acids. Per the germline V gene, CDR1 is SEHNR and CDR2 is FQNEAQ (reference sequence). CDR3 in amino acids: CSSSSGLTRIYEQYF. CDR3 nucleotide sequence: TGTTCCAGCAGCTCGGGACTTACTAGGATATACGAGCAGTACTTC.

The table lists this clone with a few counts. The chain combines TRBV7-9 with TRBJ2-2; TRBD2 matches 7 bases. The V segment lost 5 bases and the J segment 7 bases; nucleotides outside the gene matches: 4. In germline, CDR1 is SEHNR, CDR2 FQNEAQ (reference sequence). The CDR3 sequence is 13 residues long. The CDR3 region has the DNA TGTGCCAGCAGCCCGACGGGGGGCGGGGAGCTGTTTTTT. Its translation is CASSPTGGGELFF.

V and J are TRBV5-1 and TRBJ1-1, with 7 positions matching TRBD1. With V trimmed by 9 bases and J by 1 base, 6 bases remained unmatched. The CDR3 runs 13 residues. CDR1 is SGHRS, CDR2 YFSETQ, per germline. This chain's CDR3 is CATRQGGNTEAFF. The DNA of the CDR3 is TGCGCCACCCGACAGGGCGGGAACACTGAAGCTTTCTTT.

The V gene is TRBV30, the J gene TRBJ2-7; D is uncertain. CDR3 length: 14 residues. Germline V lookup: CDR1 GTSNPN, CDR2 SVGIG (reference sequence). Trimming removed 6 bases from V and 2 bases from J, with 17 bases in between. This CDR3 reads CACRTHRVPYEQYF. CDR3 nucleotides: TGTGCCTGTCGTACTCATAGAGTACCCTACGAGCAGTACTTC.

The chain carries TRBV21-1 and TRBJ2-1; TRBD2, as called in the table, went unchecked against the DNA. TRBV21-1 represents a pseudogene. CDR3 length: 16 residues. The CDR3 spells CASSNHDGSSYNEQFF. The CDR3 DNA reads TGTGCCAGCAGCAATCATGACGGGAGCTCCTACAATGAGCAGTTCTTC.

V gene TRBV6-6 combines with J gene TRBJ2-1; 12 positions agree with TRBD2. Germline V gene sequence: CDR1 MNHNY, CDR2 SVGAGI (reference sequence). CDR3 length: 15 amino acids. V lost 3 bases and J lost 8; bases outside the gene matches: 5. This CDR3 is CASSYVTSGRYEQFF. Written as DNA, the CDR3 is TGTGCCAGCAGTTATGTAACTAGCGGGAGGTATGAGCAGTTCTTC.

This clone has just one count. The J gene is TRBJ1-2, the V gene TRBV7-8, with 9 bases aligning to TRBD1. The V segment lost 0 bases and the J segment 3 bases; nucleotides outside the gene matches: 11. The length of the CDR3 is 18 residues. Per the germline V gene, CDR1 is SGHVS and CDR2 is FQNEAQ. CDR3 amino acids: CASSLAPGQGSLDYGYTF. The CDR3 nucleotides read TGTGCCAGCAGCTTAGCCCCGGGACAGGGCTCCTTGGACTATGGCTACACCTTC.

This clone was detected a few times. V and J are TRBV14 and TRBJ2-7; 8 bases match TRBD1. CDR1 SGHDN and CDR2 FVKESK come from the germline V gene. The CDR3 covers 15 residues. V was pared by 3 bases and J by 4 bases, with 8 bases of the junction left unmatched. CDR3 protein: CASSHPGQGTYEQYF. The DNA for the CDR3 is TGTGCCAGCAGCCACCCTGGACAGGGTACGTACGAGCAGTACTTC.

The DNA for the CDR3 is TGTGCCAGCAGCTTGGGGGGGCGGGTGAACACTGAAGCTTTCTTT. Its protein product is CASSLGGRVNTEAFF. The rearrangement uses TRBV5-4 and TRBJ1-1, with a weak D call TRBD1 (6 bases). V was cut by 0 bases and J by 0 bases, with 9 bases left in between. CDR1 is SGHNT, CDR2 YYREEE, per germline (reference sequence). This CDR3 has 15 residues.

The V and J genes are TRBV6-1 and TRBJ2-7; TRBD2 matches 7 bases. Looked up from germline, CDR1 is MNHNS and CDR2 is SASEGT. Germline trimming cut 9 bases from V and 0 bases from J; bases unmatched to any gene: 5. The CDR3 contains 13 residues. The CDR3 bases are TGTGCCAGTTGGGGAGGGGTCTCCTACGAGCAGTACTTC. It translates to CASWGGVSYEQYF.

About this clone: This CDR3 is missing its conserved last phenylalanine or tryptophan, likely due to a read error. This chain links TRBV9 with TRBJ2-7; perhaps TRBD1 as D (5 bases). V lost 0 bases, J lost 1 base, and 11 bases lay in between. This CDR3 has 15 residues. Germline V gene data show CDR1 as SGDLS and CDR2 as YYNGEE. The CDR3 here is CASSVAETASYEQYL. CDR3 nucleotide sequence: TGTGCCAGCAGCGTAGCCGAGACAGCATCCTACGAGCAGTACCTC.

To note about this clone: Mismatch with germline at one junction end may stem from a read error. The chain combines TRBV28 with TRBJ2-4; TRBD2 aligns across 9 bases. Germline loops: CDR1 MDHEN, CDR2 SYDVKM. CDR3 size: 14 residues. Here the CDR3 DNA reads TGTGCCAGCAGTTCCTCTGGGAAGCGGGGGGCCTCGCACTTC. Protein: CASSSSGKRGASHF.

This clone has a handful of counts. CDR3 sequence reads: CASRPGTGALSYEQYF. CDR3 DNA: TGCGCCAGCAGGCCTGGGACAGGGGCTTTAAGCTACGAGCAGTACTTC. The V and J genes are TRBV5-1 and TRBJ2-7; TRBD1 matches 10 bases. Germline trimming cut 5 bases from V and 3 bases from J; bases unmatched to any gene: 11. Germline-derived CDR1 and CDR2 are SGHRS and YFSETQ. The CDR3 has 16 amino acids.

This chain links TRBV5-6 with TRBJ2-5; 9 bases are shared with TRBD1. With 2 bases clipped from V and 12 bases from J, the junction kept 11 bases outside the gene matches. Germline CDR1 reads SGHDT; CDR2 reads YYEEEE. The CDR3 loop spans 14 amino acids. CDR3 DNA: TGTGCCAGCAGCTTCCCTAATGACAGGGGGGCCGAGTACTTC. Translation gives CASSFPNDRGAEYF.

This chain joins TRBV6-1 and TRBJ1-5; D is ambiguous. CDR1 is MNHNS and CDR2 is SASEGT in the germline V gene. The germline V and J ends were trimmed by 5 bases and 0 bases, with 8 bases remaining between them. The CDR3 is made up of 14 amino acids. The CDR3 reads CASSMSYSNQPQHF. The DNA of the CDR3 is TGTGCCAGCAGTATGAGCTATAGCAATCAGCCCCAGCATTTT.

This chain joins TRBV18 and TRBJ2-7; D might be TRBD1 (6 bases). The V gene lost 3 bases and the J gene lost 6 bases, with 9 bases spanning the gap. Germline V gene lookup returns CDR1 KGHSH and CDR2 LQKENI. CDR3 size: 12 residues. CDR3 nucleotides: TGTGCCAGCTCACCGGCCAGGGGCGAGCAGTACTTC. Amino acids: CASSPARGEQYF.

The chain couples TRBV4-1 to TRBJ1-3, with 7 bases that match TRBD1. The CDR3 consists of 15 residues. Germline lookup yields CDR1 MGHRA and CDR2 YSYEKL. The ends lost 4 bases at V and 2 bases at J; junction bases unmatched: 5. The CDR3 DNA reads as TGCGCCAGCAGCCGTCACAGGGGCGCTGGAAACACCATATATTTT. Translation gives CASSRHRGAGNTIYF.

The V and J genes are TRBV29-1 and TRBJ1-2; the D gene is possibly TRBD1 (5 bases). The CDR3 has 12 residues. The V gene lost 5 bases and the J gene lost 6 bases, with 13 bases spanning the gap. CDR1 SQVTM and CDR2 ANQGSEA come from the germline V gene. This chain's CDR3 is CSVRQRLNGYTF. Here the CDR3 DNA reads TGCAGCGTTCGACAGAGACTCAATGGCTACACCTTC. Looking up the rest from reference TRBV29-1 and TRBJ1-2 gives the full variable domain: SAVISQKPSRDICQRGTSLTIQCQVDSQVTMMFWYRQQPGQSLTLIATANQGSEATYESGFVIDKFPISRPNLTFSTLTVSNMSPEDSSIYLCSVRQRLNGYTFGSGTRLTVV.

This chain joins TRBV2 and TRBJ2-7; 10 positions match TRBD1. This CDR3 comprises 15 residues. With 6 bases clipped from V and 4 bases from J, the junction kept 9 bases outside the gene matches. CDR1 and CDR2 from the germline V gene are SNHLY and FYNNEI. CDR3 sequence reads: CASSNRDRGFYEQYF. The CDR3 DNA is TGTGCCAGCAGCAACCGGGACAGGGGCTTTTACGAGCAGTACTTC. Variable domain in full (rest from reference TRBV2 and TRBJ2-7): EPEVTQTPSHQVTQMGQEVILRCVPISNHLYFYWYRQILGQKVEFLVSFYNNEISEKSEIFDDQFSVERPDGSNFTLKIRSTKLEDSAMYFCASSNRDRGFYEQYFGPGTRLTVT.

The rearrangement joins TRBV7-3 to TRBJ2-5, with D perhaps TRBD2 (6 bases). Looked up from germline, CDR1 is SGHTA and CDR2 is FQGTGA. Trimming left V 2 bases short and J 4 bases short, with 8 bases between. The CDR3 runs 13 residues. The CDR3 is CASSLRRGETQYF. The CDR3, as DNA: TGTGCCAGCAGCTTACGGAGGGGAGAGACCCAGTACTTC.

This chain uses TRBV18 with TRBJ2-7, with 7 bases matching TRBD1. CDR1 KGHSH and CDR2 LQKENI come from the germline V gene. The V segment lost 6 bases and the J segment 5 bases; nucleotides outside the gene matches: 13. The CDR3 has 15 amino acids. The CDR3 reads CASSSPGTEVHEQYF. CDR3 DNA: TGTGCCAGCTCGTCCCCCGGGACAGAGGTACACGAGCAGTACTTC.

The chain uses TRBV6-5 and TRBJ2-1; the D gene is possibly TRBD2 (5 bases). Looked up from germline, CDR1 is MNHEY and CDR2 is SVGAGI. Trimming took off 8 bases at V and 7 bases at J, with 18 bases between the two ends. The CDR3 runs 14 residues. As DNA, the CDR3 is TGTGCCAGCGCAACACGGGCTACGGGGAATGAGCAGTTCTTC. Protein sequence: CASATRATGNEQFF.

The rearrangement joins TRBV4-1 to TRBJ1-2, with unresolved D. Per the germline V gene, CDR1 is MGHRA and CDR2 is YSYEKL. This CDR3 region has 17 residues. The V end lost 5 bases, the J end lost 4 bases, and 23 bases lay between the germline ends. CDR3 DNA sequence: TGCGCCAGCAGCTTCGTCCGTCTTTCACAACCCTTCTATGGCTACACCTTC. This encodes CASSFVRLSQPFYGYTF.